This TCR beta chain comes out of a study of shared clonotypes between healthy human individuals. Study as a whole: Donor ages ranged 18 to 49 years: a couple of women, a few men.

Generated by immunoSEQ multiplex PCR, the TCRdb table keeps only in-frame clones and is missing some. In the table there are roughly 700,000 clones, 74% of which are singletons. The study, taken as a whole, reports: Researchers found naive subsets generally carried larger estimated richness than memory subsets. Roughly 5% of naive CD4 clonotypes were common to a few donors.

As regards this clone: What it binds is not known.

Sequencing was carried out using memory CD4+ T cells sorted from blood. Regarding subset: CD45RA-negative fraction. The TCR originated in a woman in her 30s in good health.

CDR3 DNA: TGTGCCAGCACCCCCGCGGGACACAAAAACATTCAGTACTTC. Residues: CASTPAGHKNIQYF. The chain employs TRBV7-3 and TRBJ2-4, with D perhaps assigned TRBD1 or TRBD2 (6 bases each). The CDR3 totals 14 residues. Germline V gene lookup returns CDR1 SGHTA and CDR2 FQGTGA. V lost 7 bases to trimming and J lost 3 bases, with 13 bases between them.